The present T cell receptor beta chain was sequenced within a study of T cell responses to AZD1222 COVID-19 vaccine. Study-wide points: The donor cohort was predominantly white British with a female majority, and clonal diversity may have been underestimated.

TCRdb's table, derived via immunoSEQ multiplex PCR, lists solely in-frame clones and lacks some. The sample contains fewer than 110,000 clones, roughly 87% of which appear only once. Note on this clone: Its antigen is not identified.

V shed 4 bases and J shed 3 bases, with 12 bases lying between them. The CDR3 is made up of 14 amino acids. From germline, CDR1 is MDHEN and CDR2 SYDVKM. The clonotype originates from an adult who received the AZD1222 COVID-19 vaccine. The sample in question was peripheral blood, obtained 28 days after the second AZD1222 dose. The V and J genes are TRBV28 and TRBJ2-5; D uncertain. Written as DNA, the CDR3 is TGTGCCAGCAGTTCGGCTAGTACGAAAGAGACCCAGTACTTC. This encodes CASSSASTKETQYF. The full variable domain, completed using reference TRBV28 and TRBJ2-5, is DVKVTQSSRYLVKRTGEKVFLECVQDMDHENMFWYRQDPGLGLRLIYFSYDVKMKEKGDIPEGYSVSREKKERFSLILESASTNQTSMYLCASSSASTKETQYFGPGTRLLVL.